Below, 26 T cell receptor beta chains from the same sample are listed, as sequenced in a study of T-cell memory formation after mild COVID-19. TCRdb analysed the 5' RACE reads with MiXCR anew, one entry per CDR3 protein. This table holds approximately 180,000 distinct CDR3 sequences, 16% found once. The specimen sequenced was PBMCs or a T cell subset sorted from them (not recorded which). The origin of the receptors is an adult woman who had mild COVID-19 (a few samples of this study predate the infection). Cell type and time point are not known.

This clonotype was seen only a few times. The chain recombines TRBV6-6 with TRBJ1-5; D not resolved. CDR1 MNHNY and CDR2 SVGAGI come from the germline V gene (reference sequence). The CDR3 length is 15 residues. The germline V and J ends were trimmed by 5 bases and 1 base, with 12 bases remaining between them. CDR3 coding DNA: TGTGCCAGCAGTGCTGATGGCTCGAGCAATCAGCCCCAGCATTTT. As protein: CASSADGSSNQPQHF.

The chain carries TRBV10-3 and TRBJ1-4; D gene unclear. The germline V gene encodes CDR1 ENHRY and CDR2 SYGVKD. V was shortened by 6 bases and J by 8 bases, with 13 bases between the two germline ends. The CDR3 has 13 amino acids. CDR3 region: CAISQTQNEKLFF. The CDR3 DNA sequence: TGTGCCATCAGCCAGACACAGAACGAAAAACTGTTTTTT.

This clonotype was recorded at least ten times. V gene TRBV18 combines with J gene TRBJ2-7; 9 bases are a match to TRBD1. Germline CDR1 is KGHSH and CDR2 is LQKENI. The CDR3 covers 14 residues. The V gene end was trimmed by 6 bases and the J gene end by 6 bases; junction bases not matched to a gene: 9. This CDR3 reads CASSPFGTGSEQYF. CDR3 coding DNA: TGTGCCAGCTCCCCCTTCGGGACAGGGTCCGAGCAGTACTTC.

This chain links TRBV12-3 or TRBV12-4 with TRBJ2-3; 7 bases align to TRBD2. The CDR3 has 16 residues. The junction had 9 bases not matched to a gene; V was cut back by 3 bases and J by 3 bases. CDR3 coding DNA: TGTGCCAGCAGTTTCGGCGGGGGATTACGAACAGATACGCAGTATTTT. Encoded protein: CASSFGGGLRTDTQYF.

This clonotype was detected only a few times. The V gene is TRBV25-1, the J gene TRBJ2-5; D gene ambiguous. Germline loops: CDR1 MGHDK, CDR2 SYGVNS. CDR3 length: 11 residues. V lost 0 bases, J lost 5 bases, and 1 base lay in between. The CDR3 sequence is CASSEYETQYF. The CDR3 DNA is TGTGCCAGCAGTGAATACGAGACCCAGTACTTC. Based on the CDR3 plus reference TRBV25-1 and TRBJ2-5, the full variable domain is EADIYQTPRYLVIGTGKKITLECSQTMGHDKMYWYQQDPGMELHLIHYSYGVNSTEKGDLSSESTVSRIRTEHFPLTLESARPSHTSQYLCASSEYETQYFGPGTRLLVL.

This clonotype was seen a handful of times. The chain links TRBV7-9 to TRBJ2-1; 9 bases are shared with TRBD2. J lost 4 bases, V lost 5 bases, and 6 bases had no gene match. CDR1 SEHNR and CDR2 FQNEAQ come from the germline V gene (reference sequence). There are 15 residues in the CDR3. This chain's CDR3 is CASSATSGPYNEQFF. For the CDR3, the DNA is TGTGCCAGCAGCGCGACTAGCGGCCCTTACAATGAGCAGTTCTTC.

The J gene is TRBJ2-1, the V gene TRBV7-9; TRBD1 aligns across 7 bases. V dropped 5 bases and J dropped 9; count of bases not matched to a gene: 4. Germline V CDR1 and CDR2: SEHNR, FQNEAQ (reference sequence). The CDR3 length is 12 residues. CDR3 in DNA: TGTGCCAGCAGCCCGACAGGGCTTGAGCAGTTCTTC. The encoded protein is CASSPTGLEQFF.

CDR3 bases: TGTGCCAGCAGCCAAGCGTTCGCGGGACGGACAGATACGCAGTATTTT. Translation: CASSQAFAGRTDTQYF. The chain combines TRBV4-2 with TRBJ2-3; the D gene is possibly TRBD2 (6 bases). CDR1 is LGHNA and CDR2 is YNFKEQ in the germline V gene. V lost 1 base and J lost 3, with 14 bases in between. The CDR3 has 16 amino acids.

The gene calls are TRBV9 and TRBJ2-1, with 10 bases matching TRBD2. The CDR3 is made up of 13 amino acids. V lost 4 bases and J lost 15; bases outside the gene matches: 10. Germline assignment: CDR1 SGDLS and CDR2 YYNGEE. CDR3 nucleotide sequence: TGTGCCAGCAGCCCCCGCCTAGCGGGAGTCGGGTTCTTC. Translating it yields CASSPRLAGVGFF.

In its sample, this clonotype was seen a few times. The CDR3 bases are TGTGCCAGCAGGACCTCTGGAAACACCATATATTTT. It codes for CASRTSGNTIYF. This sequence joins TRBV11-3 and TRBJ1-3; no definite D call. Deletions cut 6 bases from V and 0 bases from J, with 3 bases between. From germline, CDR1 is SGHNT and CDR2 YENEEA. The CDR3 spans 12 residues.

The V and J genes are TRBV12-3 or TRBV12-4 and TRBJ2-7; weak D call: TRBD1 (6 bases). V was clipped by 6 bases and J by 5 bases, with 11 bases between them. The CDR3 length is 12 residues. CDR3 nucleotides: TGTGCCAGCAGCCTCACAGGGCACGAGCAGTACTTC. It codes for CASSLTGHEQYF.

This clonotype has just a few counts. V is TRBV18 and J is TRBJ1-3; D is possibly TRBD1 (6 bases). V gave up 3 bases and J gave up 0 bases, with 12 bases separating them. The length of the CDR3 is 16 residues. Germline lookup yields CDR1 KGHSH and CDR2 LQKENI. The CDR3 nucleotides are TGTGCCAGCTCACCCACCGGGGGCCCCTCTGGAAACACCATATATTTT. Its protein product is CASSPTGGPSGNTIYF.

In its sample, this clonotype was seen a few times. The chain uses TRBV6-2 or TRBV6-3 and TRBJ2-7; 13 bases map to TRBD2. Germline V gene sequence: CDR1 MNHEY, CDR2 SVGEGT. CDR3 length: 16 amino acids. The trim removed 6 bases at V and 1 base at J, leaving 6 bases unmatched. In nucleotides, the CDR3 is TGTGCCAGCAGGCGACTAGCGGGAGGACCGTCCTACGAGCAGTACTTC. It is translated as CASRRLAGGPSYEQYF.

This clonotype came up a few times. The V gene is TRBV4-1, the J gene TRBJ1-1; a weak D match, TRBD1 (6 bases). There are 14 residues in the CDR3. The V gene's germline CDR1 is MGHRA and CDR2 YSYEKL. With 4 bases removed from V and 3 bases from J, the gap between germline ends came to 12 bases. The chain's CDR3 is CASSLRGWDTEAFF. The CDR3 bases are TGCGCCAGCAGCCTTAGGGGGTGGGACACTGAAGCTTTCTTT.

This clonotype was counted between two and nine times. The chain carries TRBV24-1 and TRBJ2-5, with D unresolved. This CDR3 has 13 residues. The V gene lost 2 bases and the J gene lost 1 base, with 4 bases spanning the gap. Germline CDR1 reads KGHDR; CDR2 reads SFDVKD. The CDR3 coding sequence is TGTGCCACCAGTGATTCCTCCCAAGAGACCCAGTACTTC. The encoded protein is CATSDSSQETQYF.

CDR3 sequence (DNA): TGCAGTGCTAGAGCCCAGGGACTAGCGGTTTGCTCTGGGGCCAACGTCCTGACTTTC. It yields the protein CSARAQGLAVCSGANVLTF. The V gene is TRBV20-1, the J gene TRBJ2-6, with 11 bases that match TRBD2. This CDR3 has 19 residues. After removal of 1 base from V and 0 bases from J, the junction contained 8 bases not matched to a gene. Looked up from germline, CDR1 is DFQATT and CDR2 is SNEGSKA (reference sequence).

V is TRBV29-1 and J is TRBJ1-2; 9 nucleotides agree with TRBD1. This CDR3 spans 12 amino acids. After removal of 3 bases from V and 7 bases from J, the junction contained 3 bases not matched to a gene. CDR1 is SQVTM, CDR2 ANQGSEA, per germline. CDR3 in DNA: TGCAGCGTTGAGGGACAGGGACGTGGCTACACCTTC. Translated: CSVEGQGRGYTF. Supplemented by reference TRBV29-1 and TRBJ1-2, the full variable domain reads SAVISQKPSRDICQRGTSLTIQCQVDSQVTMMFWYRQQPGQSLTLIATANQGSEATYESGFVIDKFPISRPNLTFSTLTVSNMSPEDSSIYLCSVEGQGRGYTFGSGTRLTVV.

The chain uses TRBV7-3 and TRBJ1-1; D remains unclear. Germline V gene sequence: CDR1 SGHTA, CDR2 FQGTGA. There are 13 residues in the CDR3. V shed 2 bases and J shed 1 base, with 5 bases lying between them. The CDR3 reads CASSLFPNTEAFF. The CDR3 DNA reads TGTGCCAGCAGCTTATTCCCGAACACTGAAGCTTTCTTT.

This clonotype was seen more than once but under ten times. This chain connects TRBV6-6 to TRBJ2-2; D ambiguous. Germline V gives CDR1 MNHNY, CDR2 SVGAGI (reference sequence). Trimming took off 6 bases at V and 0 bases at J, with 20 bases between the two ends. CDR3 length: 18 residues. The CDR3 loop reads CASRATYAFPANTGELFF. CDR3 sequence (DNA): TGTGCCAGCAGGGCCACCTACGCCTTTCCTGCGAACACCGGGGAGCTGTTTTTT.

In its sample, this clonotype was seen many times. The chain is built from TRBV5-6 and TRBJ1-5; weak D call: TRBD1 (5 bases). This CDR3 region has 14 residues. V lost 1 base to trimming and J lost 3 bases, with 8 bases between them. Germline CDR1 SGHDT, CDR2 YYEEEE. CDR3 sequence reads: CASSLQGINQPQHF. CDR3 DNA: TGTGCCAGCAGCTTGCAGGGTATCAATCAGCCCCAGCATTTT.

This clonotype was counted a few times. The chain has TRBV24-1 and TRBJ2-1; D is unresolved. Between the trimmed V and J ends, which lost 0 bases and 11 bases, there was a span of 7 bases. The germline CDR1 and CDR2 sequences are KGHDR and SFDVKD. The CDR3 is made up of 12 amino acids. CDR3 nucleotide sequence: TGTGCCACCAGTGATTTGCCCGGAAAGCAGTTCTTC. It specifies CATSDLPGKQFF.

This clonotype was observed a few times. The rearrangement joins TRBV7-2 to TRBJ2-1, with D hard to call. The CDR3 runs 11 residues. V lost 9 bases and J lost 5, with 8 bases in between. Germline assignment: CDR1 SGHTA and CDR2 FQGNSA. The chain's CDR3 is CASLRDNEQFF. As DNA, the CDR3 is TGTGCCAGTCTTAGGGACAATGAGCAGTTCTTC. Variable domain in full (rest from reference TRBV7-2 and TRBJ2-1): GAGVSQSPSNKVTEKGKDVELRCDPISGHTALYWYRQSLGQGLEFLIYFQGNSAPDKSGLPSDRFSAERTGGSVSTLTIQRTQQEDSAVYLCASLRDNEQFFGPGTRLTVL.

In this sample, this clonotype turned up a few times. The gene calls are TRBV5-1 and TRBJ2-1, with D tentatively TRBD2 (6 bases). The V end lost 0 bases, the J end lost 10 bases, and 11 bases lay between the germline ends. In germline, CDR1 is SGHRS, CDR2 YFSETQ. The CDR3 totals 13 residues. This chain's CDR3 is CASSLEAGSEQFF. In DNA, the CDR3 is TGCGCCAGCAGCTTGGAAGCGGGCTCCGAGCAGTTCTTC.

The chain combines TRBV19 with TRBJ2-1; possible D gene TRBD2, 6 bases. Germline-derived CDR1 and CDR2 are LNHDA and SQIVND (reference sequence). This CDR3 comprises 15 residues. Trimming removed 7 bases from V and 1 base from J, with 14 bases in between. CDR3 nucleotide sequence: TGTGCCAGTACCGAGCGGGTCATGTCCTACAATGAGCAGTTCTTC. Amino acid sequence: CASTERVMSYNEQFF.

The chain uses TRBV12-3 or TRBV12-4 and TRBJ2-7, with TRBD1 matching 8 bases. The V and J ends lost 1 base and 2 bases, in that order; junction bases with no gene match: 4. This CDR3 is 15 amino acids long. The CDR3 loop reads CASSLGTGSTYEQYF. The CDR3 region has the DNA TGTGCCAGCAGTTTAGGGACAGGGAGTACCTACGAGCAGTACTTC.

The rearrangement uses TRBV6-2 or TRBV6-3 and TRBJ2-3; D gene unclear. Germline CDR1 reads MNHEY; CDR2 reads SVGEGT. Trimming removed 6 bases at V and 4 bases at J, with 11 bases between. This CDR3 spans 13 amino acids. CDR3 DNA sequence: TGTGCCAGCAGGTCTGGAAAATCAGATACGCAGTATTTT. Translation gives CASRSGKSDTQYF.